This note documents a single T cell receptor beta chain sequence. Its antigen is unidentified. The sample originates from a study of lymphopenia after photon versus proton radiotherapy. Notes on the study in general: Proton therapy kept repertoires fairly stable, unlike photons, which gained effector/memory cells. A bigger post-nadir fall in TCR diversity correlated inversely with survival time in deceased patients. Better survival with proton therapy was suggested as possible, not demonstrated.

Only in-frame clones appear in the TCRdb table, and some are missing; sequencing was by immunoSEQ multiplex PCR. The sample yields about 62,000 clones, approximately 86% seen once. The length of the CDR3 is 13 residues. The V gene lost 4 bases and the J gene lost 6 bases, with 10 bases spanning the gap. Germline V lookup: CDR1 SGDLS, CDR2 YYNGEE. The sequence derives from an elderly man with esophageal cancer. The material was peripheral blood, obtained from a patient treated with proton-based radiotherapy. The chain is built from TRBV9 and TRBJ2-2; D remains ambiguous. The chain's CDR3 is CASSPRSAGELFF. CDR3 in DNA: TGTGCCAGCAGCCCGAGATCCGCCGGGGAGCTGTTTTTT.